Below, 4 T cell receptor beta chains from the same sample are listed, as sequenced in a study of tumor and adjacent non-tumor tissue in lung cancer. No cell sorting was done before RNA was extracted from the tissue. TCRbeta libraries were built with three rounds of nested PCR, modified from ARM-PCR. MiXCR, run by TCRdb on the multiplex PCR reads, gives a single entry per CDR3 protein. The repertoire includes over 100,000 distinct CDR3 sequences, approximately 82% of them detected once, and about 40% sits in the top ten. The material sequenced was lung tumor tissue. These receptors all come from a woman aged 55-69 years with non-small cell lung cancer.

V and J are TRBV7-9 and TRBJ2-5; D gene uncertain. The CDR3 spans 13 residues. Trimming shortened V by 5 bases and J by 1 base, and 8 bases separated the two germline ends. Germline V gene sequence: CDR1 SEHNR, CDR2 FQNEAQ (reference sequence). CDR3 sequence reads: CASSRDTQETQYF. Written as DNA, the CDR3 is TGTGCCAGCAGCCGCGACACCCAAGAGACCCAGTACTTC.

Regarding this clonotype: A much more abundant neighbour one base away suggests this may be a read error. V gene TRBV12-3 or TRBV12-4 combines with J gene TRBJ1-2; a possible D gene is TRBD1 (5 bases). Between the trimmed V and J ends, which lost 5 bases and 14 bases, there was a span of 15 bases. The CDR3 consists of 11 residues. The chain's CDR3 is CASSPGTALTF. In DNA, the CDR3 is TGTGCCAGCAGTCCCGGGACTGCTCTGACCTTC.

As concerns this clonotype: One end of the junction is discordant with germline, which a read error may explain. This chain connects TRBV20-1 to TRBJ2-3; no definite D call. The V gene's germline CDR1 is DFQATT and CDR2 SNEGSKA (reference sequence). The CDR3 contains 16 residues. Written as DNA, the CDR3 is TGCAATGCTAAAGATGAAGAGGCAGTAGTGGCAGATACTCAGTATTTT. Encoded protein: CNAKDEEAVVADTQYF.

V usage is TRBV7-2 and J usage is TRBJ2-3, with 7 bases lining up with TRBD1. Trimming cost V 5 bases and J 2 bases; bases outside gene matches: 7. Germline CDR1 SGHTA, CDR2 FQGNSA. The length of the CDR3 is 15 residues. In DNA, the CDR3 is TGTGCCAGCAGCCCCAACGGACAGGTCACAGATACGCAGTATTTT. Translating it yields CASSPNGQVTDTQYF.